This TCR beta chain was captured in a study of molecular identifiers for immune sequencing clone quantification. Isolation of naive CD8 T cells was achieved by sorting on a CD8+CD4-CCR7+CD45RA+ phenotype. TCRdb analysed the PCR reads with MiXCR anew, one entry per CDR3 protein. The table includes more than 250,000 distinct CDR3 sequences, 20% to 25% detected once. This clonotype was seen ten or more times. The CDR3 is 13 amino acids. V was shortened by 1 base and J by 2 bases, with 4 bases between the two germline ends. The germline V gene encodes CDR1 LGHDT and CDR2 YNNKEL (reference sequence). This clonotype was obtained from a human donor in good health. Some libraries in this study had Jurkat cell RNA spiked in. Source material: naive CD8+ T cells from blood, with Jurkat cell RNA spiked in. This sample's subset: FACS-sorted CD8+CD4-CCR7+CD45RA+ naive T cells. The V and J genes are TRBV3-1 and TRBJ2-3, with D unclear. CDR3 nucleotide sequence: TGTGCCAGCAGCCAAGTTAACACAGATACGCAGTATTTT. It codes for CASSQVNTDTQYF.